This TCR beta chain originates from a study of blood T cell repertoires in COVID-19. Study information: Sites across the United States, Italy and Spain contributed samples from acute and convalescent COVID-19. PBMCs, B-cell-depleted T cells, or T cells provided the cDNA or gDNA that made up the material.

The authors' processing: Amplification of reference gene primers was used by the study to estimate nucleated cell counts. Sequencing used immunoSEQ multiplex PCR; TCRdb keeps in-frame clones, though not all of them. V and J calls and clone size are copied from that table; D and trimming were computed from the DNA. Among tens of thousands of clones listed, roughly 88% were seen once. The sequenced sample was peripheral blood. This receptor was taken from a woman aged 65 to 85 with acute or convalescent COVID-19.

CDR3 DNA sequence: TGTGCCAGCAGCTTAGTATTCGGCGGCGGGGGGTCTTACAATGAGCAGTTCTTC. Amino acid sequence: CASSLVFGGGGSYNEQFF. This rearrangement joins TRBV7-9 to TRBJ2-1; 8 bases match TRBD2. V lost 1 base and J lost 4; bases outside the gene matches: 12. CDR1 SEHNR and CDR2 FQNEAQ come from the germline V gene (reference sequence). The CDR3 has 18 amino acids.